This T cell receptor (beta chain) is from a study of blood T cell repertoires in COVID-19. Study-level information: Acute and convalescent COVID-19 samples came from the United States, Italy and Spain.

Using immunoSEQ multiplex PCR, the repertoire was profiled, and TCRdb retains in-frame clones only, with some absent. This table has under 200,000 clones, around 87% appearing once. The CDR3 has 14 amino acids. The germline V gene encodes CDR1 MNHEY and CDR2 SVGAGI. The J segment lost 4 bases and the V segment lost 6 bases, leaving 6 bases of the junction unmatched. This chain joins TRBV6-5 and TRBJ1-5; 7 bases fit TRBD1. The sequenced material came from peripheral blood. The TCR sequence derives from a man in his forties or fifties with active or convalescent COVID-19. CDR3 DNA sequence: TGTGCCAGCAGCAGGGGGACAAATAATCAGCCCCAGCATTTT. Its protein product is CASSRGTNNQPQHF.